This TCR beta chain was captured in a study of identical twins. This clonotype occurred many times. TCRdb re-analysed the 5' RACE reads in MiXCR, keeping a single row per CDR3 protein. This sample yields about 160,000 distinct CDR3 sequences, of which roughly 3.5% are seen a single time; 8.1% belongs to the top ten. Germline CDR1 is LGHNA and CDR2 is YNFKEQ. The CDR3 extends over 16 amino acids. V was shortened by 1 base and J by 0 bases, with 10 bases between the two germline ends. This receptor was obtained from a young man in good health. V gene TRBV4-2 combines with J gene TRBJ2-1; no definite D call. Source material: memory T cells sorted from blood. CDR3 coding DNA: TGTGCCAGCAGCCAAGGCCGCCTAAGCTCCTACAATGAGCAGTTCTTC. It codes for CASSQGRLSSYNEQFF.